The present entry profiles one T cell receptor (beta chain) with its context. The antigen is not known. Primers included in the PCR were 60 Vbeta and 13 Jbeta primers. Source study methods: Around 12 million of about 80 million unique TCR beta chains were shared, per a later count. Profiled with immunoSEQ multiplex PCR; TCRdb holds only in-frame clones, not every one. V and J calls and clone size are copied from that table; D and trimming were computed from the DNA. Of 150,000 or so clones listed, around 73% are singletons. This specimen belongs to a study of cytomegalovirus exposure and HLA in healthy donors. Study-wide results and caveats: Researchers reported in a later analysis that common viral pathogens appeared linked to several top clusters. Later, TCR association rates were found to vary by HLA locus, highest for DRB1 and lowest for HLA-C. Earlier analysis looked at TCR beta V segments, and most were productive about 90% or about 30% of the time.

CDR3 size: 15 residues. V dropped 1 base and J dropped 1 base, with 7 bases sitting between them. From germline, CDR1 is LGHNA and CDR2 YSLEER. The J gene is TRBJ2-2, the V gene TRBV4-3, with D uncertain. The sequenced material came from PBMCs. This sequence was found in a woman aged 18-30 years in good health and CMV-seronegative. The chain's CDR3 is CASSQVPGNTGELFF. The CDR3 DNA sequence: TGCGCCAGCAGCCAAGTTCCAGGGAACACCGGGGAGCTGTTTTTT.